A single sample is the source of the 18 T cell receptor beta chains below, sequenced in a study of OX40 agonist ivuxolimab in advanced cancers. TCRdb's table, derived via immunoSEQ multiplex PCR, lists solely in-frame clones and lacks some. The table includes 63,000 or so clones, approximately 86% detected once. This material consisted of CD4+ or CD8+ T cells sorted from blood, taken in a trial of the OX40 agonist ivuxolimab. These receptors were obtained from an adult with an advanced solid tumor such as melanoma, head and neck, liver or kidney cancer.

The chain uses TRBV9 and TRBJ2-3, with 7 positions matching TRBD1. CDR3 length equals 15 residues. Germline CDR1 is SGDLS and CDR2 is YYNGEE. The V and J ends lost 0 bases and 3 bases, in that order; junction bases with no gene match: 4. The CDR3 bases are TGTGCCAGCAGCGTAGGACAGGGTCGGACAGATACGCAGTATTTT. Its translation is CASSVGQGRTDTQYF. The variable domain in full, with the rest retrieved from reference TRBV9 and TRBJ2-3, is DSGVTQTPKHLITATGQRVTLRCSPRSGDLSVYWYQQSLDQGLQFLIQYYNGEERAKGNILERFSAQQFPDLHSELNLSSLELGDSALYFCASSVGQGRTDTQYFGPGTRLTVL.

The chain recombines TRBV18 with TRBJ1-5, with 10 bases fitting TRBD1. Looked up from germline, CDR1 is KGHSH and CDR2 is LQKENI. V lost 3 bases, J lost 6 bases, and 2 bases stayed unmatched. The CDR3 consists of 14 residues. The CDR3 is CASSPGQGSQPQHF. The CDR3 region has the DNA TGTGCCAGCTCACCGGGACAGGGGAGTCAGCCCCAGCATTTT.

The chain carries TRBV15 and TRBJ1-5; a possible D gene is TRBD1 (6 bases). CDR1 and CDR2 (germline): LNHNV, YYDKDF (reference sequence). Trimming shortened V by 8 bases and J by 0 bases, and 14 bases separated the two germline ends. This CDR3 region has 15 residues. The CDR3 coding sequence is TGTGCCACCGCATGGAGACAGGATAGCAATCAGCCCCAGCATTTT. This encodes CATAWRQDSNQPQHF.

The chain uses TRBV5-1 and TRBJ1-1; possibly TRBD1 for D (5 bases). V lost 4 bases, J lost 0 bases, and 10 bases lay in between. The CDR3 is 14 amino acids. Germline V gene data show CDR1 as SGHRS and CDR2 as YFSETQ. The CDR3 nucleotides read TGCGCCAGCAGCAGGGGCAGCATGAACACTGAAGCTTTCTTT. Translating it yields CASSRGSMNTEAFF.

The CDR3 loop reads CAISPESTRAYLNSPLHF. In DNA form, the CDR3 reads TGTGCCATCAGTCCAGAGTCAACCAGGGCCTACCTTAATTCACCCCTCCACTTT. V and J are TRBV10-3 and TRBJ1-6; TRBD1 might be the D (5 bases). Germline loops: CDR1 ENHRY, CDR2 SYGVKD. CDR3 length: 18 amino acids. With 5 bases removed from V and 6 bases from J, the gap between germline ends came to 23 bases.

The chain recombines TRBV7-2 with TRBJ1-4, with 9 bases aligning to TRBD1. Germline V gene sequence: CDR1 SGHTA, CDR2 FQGNSA. CDR3 length: 15 residues. The V and J ends lost 5 bases and 8 bases, in that order; junction bases with no gene match: 9. In DNA form, the CDR3 reads TGTGCCAGCAGCGAGCCGGGACAGGGTTTGGAAAAACTGTTTTTT. This codes for CASSEPGQGLEKLFF.

The chain uses TRBV5-1 and TRBJ2-1, with 9 nucleotides matching TRBD1. V dropped 1 base and J dropped 7; count of bases not matched to a gene: 6. The CDR3 is 15 amino acids. CDR1 is SGHRS, CDR2 YFSETQ, per germline. The CDR3 protein is CASSLLQGAGNEQFF. The CDR3 bases are TGCGCCAGCAGCTTGTTACAGGGGGCGGGGAATGAGCAGTTCTTC. Drawing the rest from reference TRBV5-1 and TRBJ2-1, the complete variable domain is KAGVTQTPRYLIKTRGQQVTLSCSPISGHRSVSWYQQTPGQGLQFLFEYFSETQRNKGNFPGRFSGRQFSNSRSEMNVSTLELGDSALYLCASSLLQGAGNEQFFGPGTRLTVL.

The chain recombines TRBV5-1 with TRBJ2-3; 8 bases match TRBD2. V dropped 0 bases and J dropped 4; count of bases not matched to a gene: 19. Germline CDR1 is SGHRS and CDR2 is YFSETQ. The CDR3 covers 20 residues. The CDR3 DNA reads TGCGCCAGCAGCTTGGGGGGACCGGGACTAGAAAATTGGAGCTCAGATACGCAGTATTTT. It is translated as CASSLGGPGLENWSSDTQYF.

The V call is TRBV10-3, the J call TRBJ2-6, with 7 bases fitting TRBD1. V was pared by 10 bases and J by 0 bases, with 6 bases of the junction left unmatched. CDR1 and CDR2 from the germline V gene are ENHRY and SYGVKD. The CDR3 covers 15 residues. CDR3 nucleotide sequence: TGTGCCACCTGGGACAGCCGCTCTGGGGCCAACGTCCTGACTTTC. It encodes CATWDSRSGANVLTF.

V usage is TRBV2 and J usage is TRBJ1-5, with a tentative D call TRBD1 (5 bases). CDR3 length: 15 amino acids. Germline V gene sequence: CDR1 SNHLY, CDR2 FYNNEI. With 0 bases removed from V and 6 bases from J, the gap between germline ends came to 12 bases. For the CDR3, the DNA is TGTGCCAGCAGTGAAGCGGGCAGGGTAGGTCAGCCCCAGCATTTT. Its protein is CASSEAGRVGQPQHF.

The rearrangement uses TRBV19 and TRBJ1-2; no reliable D call. The length of the CDR3 is 14 residues. V was shortened by 3 bases and J by 1 base, with 9 bases between the two germline ends. Germline loops: CDR1 LNHDA, CDR2 SQIVND (reference sequence). CDR3 sequence reads: CASSINSVNYGYTF. CDR3 nucleotide sequence: TGTGCCAGTAGTATCAACAGCGTTAACTATGGCTACACCTTC. Together with reference TRBV19 and TRBJ1-2, the CDR3 gives the full variable domain: DGGITQSPKYLFRKEGQNVTLSCEQNLNHDAMYWYRQDPGQGLRLIYYSQIVNDFQKGDIAEGYSVSREKKESFPLTVTSAQKNPTAFYLCASSINSVNYGYTFGSGTRLTVV.

V usage is TRBV2 and J usage is TRBJ1-2; D gene uncertain. V was clipped by 9 bases and J by 8 bases, with 22 bases between them. Per the germline V gene, CDR1 is SNHLY and CDR2 is FYNNEI. The CDR3 loop spans 14 amino acids. In DNA form, the CDR3 reads TGTGCCAGGAGTCTCGGCCGTACAGTGCGGGGCTACACCTTC. Translated: CARSLGRTVRGYTF.

The rearrangement joins TRBV18 to TRBJ1-2; unclear D gene. The germline V and J ends were trimmed by 0 bases and 8 bases, with 7 bases remaining between them. The CDR3 totals 12 residues. In germline, CDR1 is KGHSH, CDR2 LQKENI. The CDR3 region is CASSPPSGGYTF. CDR3 in DNA: TGTGCCAGCTCACCACCGTCGGGGGGCTACACCTTC.

This sequence joins TRBV5-8 and TRBJ2-5; D possibly corresponds to TRBD2 (5 bases). In germline, CDR1 is SGHTS, CDR2 YDEGEE. V lost 4 bases and J lost 4, with 17 bases in between. The CDR3 totals 15 residues. This CDR3 reads CASSPEASVGETQYF. For the CDR3, the DNA is TGTGCCAGCAGCCCGGAGGCGTCTGTCGGAGAGACCCAGTACTTC.

The chain couples TRBV18 to TRBJ2-7, with 7 nucleotides matching TRBD1. Germline trimming cut 4 bases from V and 4 bases from J; bases unmatched to any gene: 4. Per the germline V gene, CDR1 is KGHSH and CDR2 is LQKENI. This CDR3 contains 13 residues. The CDR3 nucleotides are TGTGCCAGCTCACGTGGGACAGATTACGAGCAGTACTTC. It codes for CASSRGTDYEQYF.

The rearrangement joins TRBV28 to TRBJ2-6; D unresolved. Trimming removed 7 bases from V and 0 bases from J, with 13 bases in between. Germline V lookup: CDR1 MDHEN, CDR2 SYDVKM. The CDR3 sequence is 16 residues long. The chain's CDR3 is CASNAEFSSGANVLTF. Here the CDR3 DNA reads TGTGCCAGCAACGCCGAGTTTAGCTCTGGGGCCAACGTCCTGACTTTC.

J is TRBJ1-1 and V is TRBV11-2, with D tentatively TRBD1 (5 bases). Germline values: CDR1 SGHAT, CDR2 FQNNGV. Trimming took 6 bases from V and 0 from J, leaving 11 bases between them. CDR3 size: 14 residues. In DNA form, the CDR3 reads TGTGCCAGCAGTCTTGGGACGGTGAACACTGAAGCTTTCTTT. Residues: CASSLGTVNTEAFF.

The chain employs TRBV28 and TRBJ2-1, with 9 bases matching TRBD2. Unmatched junction bases numbered 10, after V lost 2 bases and J lost 2 bases. CDR3 length equals 18 residues. CDR1 is MDHEN, CDR2 SYDVKM, per germline. The CDR3 loop is CASSLPGLASRTYNEQFF. The CDR3 coding sequence is TGTGCCAGCAGTTTACCGGGACTAGCCTCTCGGACCTACAATGAGCAGTTCTTC.